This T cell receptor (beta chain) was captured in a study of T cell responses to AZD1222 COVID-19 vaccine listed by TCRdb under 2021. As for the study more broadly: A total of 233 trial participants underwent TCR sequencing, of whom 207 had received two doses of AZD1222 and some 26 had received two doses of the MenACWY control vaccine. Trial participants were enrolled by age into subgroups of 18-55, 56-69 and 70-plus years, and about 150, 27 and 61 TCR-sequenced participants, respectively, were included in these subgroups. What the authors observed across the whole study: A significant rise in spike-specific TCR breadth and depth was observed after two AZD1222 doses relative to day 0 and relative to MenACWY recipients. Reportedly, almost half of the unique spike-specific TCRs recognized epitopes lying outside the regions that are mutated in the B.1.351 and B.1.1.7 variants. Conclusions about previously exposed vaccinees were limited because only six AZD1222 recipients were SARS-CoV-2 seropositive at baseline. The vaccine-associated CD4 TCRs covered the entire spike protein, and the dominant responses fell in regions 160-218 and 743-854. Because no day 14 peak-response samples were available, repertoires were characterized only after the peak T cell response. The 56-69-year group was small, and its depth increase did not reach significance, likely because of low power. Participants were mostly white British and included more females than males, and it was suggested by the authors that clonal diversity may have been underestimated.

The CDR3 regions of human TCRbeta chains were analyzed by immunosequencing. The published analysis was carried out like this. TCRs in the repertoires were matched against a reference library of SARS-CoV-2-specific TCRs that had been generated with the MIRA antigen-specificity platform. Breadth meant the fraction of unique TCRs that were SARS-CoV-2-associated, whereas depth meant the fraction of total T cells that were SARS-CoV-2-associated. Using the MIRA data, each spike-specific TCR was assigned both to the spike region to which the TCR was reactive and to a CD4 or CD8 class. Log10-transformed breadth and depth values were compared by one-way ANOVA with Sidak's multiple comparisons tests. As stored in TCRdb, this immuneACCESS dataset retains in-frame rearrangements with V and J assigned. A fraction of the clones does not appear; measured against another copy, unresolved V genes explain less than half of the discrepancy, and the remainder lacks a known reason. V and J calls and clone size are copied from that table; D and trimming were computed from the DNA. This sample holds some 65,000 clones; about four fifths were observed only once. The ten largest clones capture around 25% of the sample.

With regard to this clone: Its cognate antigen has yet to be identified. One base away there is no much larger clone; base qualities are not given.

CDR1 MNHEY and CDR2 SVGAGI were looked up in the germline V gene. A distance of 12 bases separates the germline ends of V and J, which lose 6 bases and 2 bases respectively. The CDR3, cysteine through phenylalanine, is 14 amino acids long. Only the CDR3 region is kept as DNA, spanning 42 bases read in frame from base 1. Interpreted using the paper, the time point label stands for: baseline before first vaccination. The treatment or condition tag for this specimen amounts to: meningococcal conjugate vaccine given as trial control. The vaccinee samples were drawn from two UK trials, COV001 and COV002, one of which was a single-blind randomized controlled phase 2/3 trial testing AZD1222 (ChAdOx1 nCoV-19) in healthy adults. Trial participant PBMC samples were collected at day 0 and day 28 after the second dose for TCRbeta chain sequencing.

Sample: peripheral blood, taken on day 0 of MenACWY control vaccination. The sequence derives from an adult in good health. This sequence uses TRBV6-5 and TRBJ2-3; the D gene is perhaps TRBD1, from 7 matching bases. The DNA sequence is TGTGCCAGCAGCCGCAGGGGGGACACAGATACGCAGTATTTT. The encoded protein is CASSRRGDTDTQYF.